This T cell receptor (beta chain) is from a study of T cells after yellow fever vaccination. TCRdb analysed the 5' RACE reads with MiXCR anew, one entry per CDR3 protein. Of hundreds of thousands of distinct CDR3 sequences listed, around a sixth are singletons. This CDR3 is built from 16 residues. J lost 3 bases, V lost 3 bases, and 5 bases had no gene match. CDR1 and CDR2 from the germline V gene are KGHDR and SFDVKD. The chain joins TRBV24-1 to TRBJ2-1; TRBD2 matches at 9 bases. The sequencing here drew on PBMCs, taken before the yellow fever booster vaccination. This receptor was obtained from a man younger than 30 who received the YFV17D yellow fever vaccine. Here the CDR3 DNA reads TGTGCCACCAGTGATCTTGCGGGGGGGTTCTACAATGAGCAGTTCTTC. Protein sequence: CATSDLAGGFYNEQFF.